This T cell receptor beta chain was documented in a study of cytomegalovirus exposure and HLA in healthy donors. Overall study context: Earlier sequencing of 200 million or so T cells yielded around 100 million unique TCR beta sequences. The study's findings and limits: V- and J-gene trimming of TCR beta was linked (in a later analysis) to a missense DCLRE1C variant.

On this clone: Its target is unknown.

The CDR3 length is 15 residues. The germline gives CDR1 KGHSH, CDR2 LQKENI. Trimming stripped 3 bases from V and 4 bases from J, with 13 bases between. PCR amplification relied on 60 Vbeta primers (plus 13 Jbeta primers). Sequenced by immunoSEQ multiplex PCR; TCRdb stores in-frame clones only, minus some. Among 150,000 or so clones listed, over 60% were seen once. The sequenced sample was PBMCs. The chain couples TRBV18 to TRBJ2-1; unclear D gene. The clonotype was recovered from a male donor in good health and CMV-seronegative. The CDR3 DNA reads TGTGCCAGCTCACCGCTTAGCTGGCGGTACAATGAGCAGTTCTTC. Amino acid sequence: CASSPLSWRYNEQFF.